This entry features one T cell receptor (beta chain) sequence. Its antigen has not been determined. Base qualities are not at hand, and no much larger clone is one base apart. This sample was taken from a study of blood T cell repertoires in COVID-19 (dated by TCRdb to the early 2020s). Describing the broader study: Collaborator samples came from the United States, Italy and Spain and covered acute and convalescent phases of COVID-19. Nearly every sample came with metadata listing a de-identified subject ID, COVID-19 status, age in years and sex. The samples were drawn from two sources: the first 160 participants of the ongoing ImmuneRACE study, and fewer than 1,500 subjects contributed by 6 global collaborators. The dataset comprised deeply sampled blood TCRbeta repertoires from subjects exposed to, actively infected with, or recovered from COVID-19. The repertoires were made available in a free public database intended to serve as a resource for research on the immune response to SARS-CoV-2. Where HLA class I and class II types were available, the types were taken from metadata supplied by the sample provider, not from assay-based typing. The prospective study material was composed of cDNA or gDNA derived from T cells, B-cell-depleted T cells, or PBMCs.

TCRbeta CDR3 regions were amplified from genomic DNA using the immunoSEQ Assay, a bias-controlled multiplex PCR. The authors' analysis ran thus. The number of nucleated cells in each sample was estimated from the amplification of reference gene primers within the assay. Sequence reads were collapsed and filtered to measure the absolute abundance of every unique TCRbeta CDR3 rearrangement. For each sample, productive Simpson clonality was calculated by taking the square root of Simpson's diversity index across productive rearrangements. The clones in this table, taken by TCRdb from immuneACCESS, are in-frame only. Not every clone is retained; where verified, under half of the shortfall comes from an unresolved V gene, and the cause of the rest is unknown. The D gene and trimming were derived from the DNA, and the V and J assignments and clone size from that table. This sample lists over 65,000 clones; roughly 78% were detected once. The ten largest clones add up to more than 35% of the sample.

Here is what the overall study found, with its caveats: How much clinical and demographic metadata was included differed by source and by participant, and the metadata was provided uncurated.

The CDR3 covers 15 residues, taking in both the cysteine and the phenylalanine. Kept here is only the CDR3 DNA, which spans 45 bases and is read in frame from base 1. Compared with germline, V lacks 4 bases and J lacks 5 bases; bases without a gene match: 6. CDR1 and CDR2 are read off the germline V gene as ENHRY and SYGVKD. In Seattle, one collaborating source enrolled patients while the infection was active and tracked those patients longitudinally over the course of disease. Whole blood was collected in K2EDTA tubes by collaborating institutions according to the institutions' own protocols. For TCRbeta analysis, collaborators shipped samples as frozen whole blood, isolated PBMCs, or DNA extracted from either of those sample types.

The chain links TRBV10-3 with TRBJ1-5; 9 bases in the middle match TRBD1. Sequencing input: peripheral blood. The clonotype originates from a man in his sixties with COVID-19, enrolled during active disease. The sequence in DNA is TGTGCCATCAGTGGCGGGACAGGGCAGGATCAGCCCCAGCATTTT. This encodes CAISGGTGQDQPQHF.